This record looks at one T cell receptor (beta chain) sequence and its context. Its specificity is unknown. The data were taken from a study of siplizumab effects on memory and regulatory T cells. Germline V gene sequence: CDR1 SGHVS, CDR2 FQNEAQ. Deletions cut 3 bases from V and 0 bases from J, with 15 bases between. The CDR3 is 17 residues long. Study-level results: Proliferating clones, CD4+ or CD8+, lacked an assignable naive or memory phenotype in roughly 80-96% of cases. Some alloreactive sequences were traceable to unstimulated CD4+ memory cells, and siplizumab significantly reduced them.

The data were produced by immunoSEQ multiplex PCR, yet TCRdb's version contains in-frame clones alone and is incomplete. The sample has over 85,000 clones, 80% to 95% seen once; the top ten hold 0.85% to 1.3%. The material sequenced was CD4+ T cells sorted from blood. This clonotype was obtained from a human donor in good health. V gene TRBV7-8 combines with J gene TRBJ1-5; D is uncertain. CDR3 nucleotide sequence: TGTGCCAGCAGCTTTATGGGTTCAACTAATAGCAATCAGCCCCAGCATTTT. It is translated as CASSFMGSTNSNQPQHF.